This T cell receptor beta chain was obtained from a study of blood T cell repertoires in COVID-19. Sequencing used immunoSEQ multiplex PCR; TCRdb keeps in-frame clones, though not all of them. The sample holds approximately 190,000 clones; approximately 84% are singletons and the top ten take about 6.9%. The V gene lost 5 bases and the J gene lost 6 bases, with 11 bases spanning the gap. Germline assignment: CDR1 SGHAT and CDR2 FQNNGV. The length of the CDR3 is 12 residues. Specimen: peripheral blood. The chain employs TRBV11-2 and TRBJ2-7, with D unresolved. This sequence originates from a human donor with acute or convalescent COVID-19. The donor label of this sample is uncertain. The CDR3 reads CASSPSAVEQYF. The CDR3 DNA reads TGTGCCAGCAGCCCCAGCGCCGTCGAGCAGTACTTC. The entire variable domain, with the rest obtained from reference TRBV11-2 and TRBJ2-7, is as follows: EAGVAQSPRYKIIEKRQSVAFWCNPISGHATLYWYQQILGQGPKLLIQFQNNGVVDDSQLPKDRFSAERLKGVDSTLKIQPAKLEDSAVYLCASSPSAVEQYFGPGTRLTVT.